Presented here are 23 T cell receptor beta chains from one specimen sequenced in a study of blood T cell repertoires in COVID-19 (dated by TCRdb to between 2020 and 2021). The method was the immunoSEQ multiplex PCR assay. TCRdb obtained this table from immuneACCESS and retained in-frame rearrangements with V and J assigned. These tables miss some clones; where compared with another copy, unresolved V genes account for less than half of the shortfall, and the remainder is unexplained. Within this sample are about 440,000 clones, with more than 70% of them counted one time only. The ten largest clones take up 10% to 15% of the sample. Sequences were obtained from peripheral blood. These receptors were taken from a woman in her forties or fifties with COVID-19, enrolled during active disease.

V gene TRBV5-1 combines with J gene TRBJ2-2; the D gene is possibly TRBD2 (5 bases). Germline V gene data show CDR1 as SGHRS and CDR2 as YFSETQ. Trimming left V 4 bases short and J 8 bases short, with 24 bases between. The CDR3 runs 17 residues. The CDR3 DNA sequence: TGCGCCAGCAGCCCCCACCGCCCCGGGTTTGTAGCGGGGGAGCTGTTTTTT. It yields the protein CASSPHRPGFVAGELFF.

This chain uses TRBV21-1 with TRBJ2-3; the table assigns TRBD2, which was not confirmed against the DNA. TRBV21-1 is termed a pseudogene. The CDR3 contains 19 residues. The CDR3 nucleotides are TGTGCCAGCAGCAAAGCTGAGCTAGCGGGGGGCCCTAGCACAGATACGCAGTATTTT. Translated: CASSKAELAGGPSTDTQYF.

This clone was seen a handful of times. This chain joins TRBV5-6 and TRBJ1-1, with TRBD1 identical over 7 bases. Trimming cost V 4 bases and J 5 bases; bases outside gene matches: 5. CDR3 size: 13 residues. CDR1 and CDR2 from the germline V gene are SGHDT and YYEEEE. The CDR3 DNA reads TGTGCCAGCAGCCAGGGGGTGTTTACTGAAGCTTTCTTT. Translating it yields CASSQGVFTEAFF.

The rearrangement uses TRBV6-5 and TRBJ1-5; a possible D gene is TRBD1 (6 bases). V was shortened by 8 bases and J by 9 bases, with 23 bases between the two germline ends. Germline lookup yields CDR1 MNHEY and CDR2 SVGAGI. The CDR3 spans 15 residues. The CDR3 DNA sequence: TGTGCCAGCTCAGCTTGGGGGCAGTTCGCTCTGCCCCAGCATTTT. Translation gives CASSAWGQFALPQHF.

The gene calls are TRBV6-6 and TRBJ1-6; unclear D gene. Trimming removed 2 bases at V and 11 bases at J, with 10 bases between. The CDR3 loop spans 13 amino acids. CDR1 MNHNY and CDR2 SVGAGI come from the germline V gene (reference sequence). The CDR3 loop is CASSYDTNTPLHF. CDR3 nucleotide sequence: TGTGCCAGCAGTTACGACACGAATACACCCCTCCACTTT.

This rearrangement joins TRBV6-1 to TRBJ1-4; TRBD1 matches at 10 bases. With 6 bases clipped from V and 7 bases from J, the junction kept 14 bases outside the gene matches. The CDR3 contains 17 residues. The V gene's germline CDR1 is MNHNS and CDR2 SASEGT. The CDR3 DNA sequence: TGTGCCAGCAGAGAATTGACAGGGGGCGGGATAGGTGAAAAACTGTTTTTT. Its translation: CASRELTGGGIGEKLFF.

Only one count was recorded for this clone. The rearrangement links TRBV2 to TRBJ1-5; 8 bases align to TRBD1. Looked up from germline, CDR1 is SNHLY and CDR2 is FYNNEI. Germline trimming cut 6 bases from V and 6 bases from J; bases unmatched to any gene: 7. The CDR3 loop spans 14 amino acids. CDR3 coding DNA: TGTGCCAGCAGGGATAACAGGGGGAGTCAGCCCCAGCATTTT. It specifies CASRDNRGSQPQHF. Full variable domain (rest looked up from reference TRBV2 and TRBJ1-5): EPEVTQTPSHQVTQMGQEVILRCVPISNHLYFYWYRQILGQKVEFLVSFYNNEISEKSEIFDDQFSVERPDGSNFTLKIRSTKLEDSAMYFCASRDNRGSQPQHFGDGTRLSIL.

As DNA, the CDR3 is TGTGCCAGCAGCCGCGGACAGAATAGCAATCAGCCCCAGCATTTT. Translation: CASSRGQNSNQPQHF. This chain links TRBV6-6 with TRBJ1-5; D is possibly TRBD1 (6 bases). The germline V and J ends were trimmed by 6 bases and 0 bases, with 12 bases remaining between them. This CDR3 has 15 amino acids. Germline assignment: CDR1 MNHNY and CDR2 SVGAGI (reference sequence).

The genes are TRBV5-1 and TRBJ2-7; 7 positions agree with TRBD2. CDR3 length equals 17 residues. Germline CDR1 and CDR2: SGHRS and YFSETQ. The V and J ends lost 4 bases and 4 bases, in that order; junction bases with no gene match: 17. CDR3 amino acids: CASSLGGFSGKEYEQYF. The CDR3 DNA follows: TGCGCCAGCAGCCTGGGAGGGTTCTCCGGGAAAGAATACGAGCAGTACTTC.

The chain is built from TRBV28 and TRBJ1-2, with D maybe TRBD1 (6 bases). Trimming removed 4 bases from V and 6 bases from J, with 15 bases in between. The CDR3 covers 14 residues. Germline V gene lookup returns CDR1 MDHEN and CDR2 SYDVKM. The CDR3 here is CASSSGGLRNGYTF. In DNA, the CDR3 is TGTGCCAGCAGTTCTGGGGGCCTTAGGAATGGCTACACCTTC.

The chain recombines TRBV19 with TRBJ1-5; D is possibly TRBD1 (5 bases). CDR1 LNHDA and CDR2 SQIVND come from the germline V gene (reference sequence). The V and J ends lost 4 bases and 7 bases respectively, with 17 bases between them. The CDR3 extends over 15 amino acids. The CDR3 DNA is TGTGCCAGTAGTACCCCCGACAGTTTAAACCAGCCCCAGCATTTT. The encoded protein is CASSTPDSLNQPQHF.

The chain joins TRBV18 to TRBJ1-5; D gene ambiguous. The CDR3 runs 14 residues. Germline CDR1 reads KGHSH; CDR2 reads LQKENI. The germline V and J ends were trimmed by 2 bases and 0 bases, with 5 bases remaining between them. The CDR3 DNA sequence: TGTGCCAGCTCACCAGGAGCTAGCAATCAGCCCCAGCATTTT. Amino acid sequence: CASSPGASNQPQHF.

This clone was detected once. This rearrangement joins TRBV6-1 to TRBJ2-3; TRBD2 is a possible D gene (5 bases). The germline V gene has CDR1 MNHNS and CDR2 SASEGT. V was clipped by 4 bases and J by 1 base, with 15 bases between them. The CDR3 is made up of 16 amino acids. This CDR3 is CASSATWRTGTDTQYF. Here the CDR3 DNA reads TGTGCCAGCAGTGCTACATGGAGGACCGGCACAGATACGCAGTATTTT.

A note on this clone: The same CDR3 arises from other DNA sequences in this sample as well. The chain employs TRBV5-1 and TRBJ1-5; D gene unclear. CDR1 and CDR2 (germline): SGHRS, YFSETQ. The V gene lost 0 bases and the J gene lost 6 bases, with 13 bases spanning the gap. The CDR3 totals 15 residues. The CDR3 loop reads CASSLDGGDGQPQHF. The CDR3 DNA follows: TGCGCCAGCAGCTTGGATGGAGGAGACGGTCAGCCCCAGCATTTT.

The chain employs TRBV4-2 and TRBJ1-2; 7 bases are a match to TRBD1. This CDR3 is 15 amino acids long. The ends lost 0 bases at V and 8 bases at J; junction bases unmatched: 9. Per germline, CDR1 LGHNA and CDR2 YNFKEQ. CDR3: CASSQEYRGREGYTF. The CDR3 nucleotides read TGTGCCAGCAGCCAAGAGTATAGGGGGCGGGAAGGCTACACCTTC.

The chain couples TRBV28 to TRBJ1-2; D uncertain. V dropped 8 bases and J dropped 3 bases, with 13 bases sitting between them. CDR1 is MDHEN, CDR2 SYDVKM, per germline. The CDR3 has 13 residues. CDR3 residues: CASSPGEYYGYTF. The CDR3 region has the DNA TGTGCCAGCTCACCCGGGGAATACTATGGCTACACCTTC.

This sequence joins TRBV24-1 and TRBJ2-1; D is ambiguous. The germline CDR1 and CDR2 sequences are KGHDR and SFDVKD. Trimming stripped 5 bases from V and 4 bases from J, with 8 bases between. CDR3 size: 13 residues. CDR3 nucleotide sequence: TGTGCCACCAGTGCAACGACTTACAATGAGCAGTTCTTC. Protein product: CATSATTYNEQFF.

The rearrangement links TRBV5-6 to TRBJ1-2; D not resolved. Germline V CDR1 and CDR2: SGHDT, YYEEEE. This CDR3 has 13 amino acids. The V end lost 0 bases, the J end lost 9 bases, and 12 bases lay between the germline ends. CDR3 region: CASSLGPQNSYTF. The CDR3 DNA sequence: TGTGCCAGCAGCTTGGGGCCGCAAAATAGCTACACCTTC.

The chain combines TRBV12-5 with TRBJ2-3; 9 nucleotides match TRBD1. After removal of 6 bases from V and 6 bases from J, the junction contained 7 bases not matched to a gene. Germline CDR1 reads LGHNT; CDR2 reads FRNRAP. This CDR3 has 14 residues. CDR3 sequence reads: CASGHGDRGDTQYF. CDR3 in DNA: TGTGCTAGTGGACATGGTGACAGGGGGGATACGCAGTATTTT.

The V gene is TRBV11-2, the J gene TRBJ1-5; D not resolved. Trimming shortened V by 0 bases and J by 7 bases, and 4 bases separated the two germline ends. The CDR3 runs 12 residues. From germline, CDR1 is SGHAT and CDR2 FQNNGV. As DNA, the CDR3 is TGTGCCAGCAGCTTAGAAGCCCAGCCCCAGCATTTT. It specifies CASSLEAQPQHF.

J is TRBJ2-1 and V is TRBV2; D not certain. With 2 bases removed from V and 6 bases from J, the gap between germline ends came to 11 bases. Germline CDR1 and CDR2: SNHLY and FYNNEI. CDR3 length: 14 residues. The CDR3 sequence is CASSEFKSANEQFF. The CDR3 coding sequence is TGTGCCAGCAGTGAATTTAAAAGCGCCAATGAGCAGTTCTTC.

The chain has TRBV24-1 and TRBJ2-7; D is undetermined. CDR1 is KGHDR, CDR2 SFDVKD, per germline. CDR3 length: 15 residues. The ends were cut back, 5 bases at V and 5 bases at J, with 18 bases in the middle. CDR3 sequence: CATSARGRPPDEQYF. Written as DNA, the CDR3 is TGTGCCACCAGTGCCCGAGGCAGACCTCCGGACGAGCAGTACTTC.

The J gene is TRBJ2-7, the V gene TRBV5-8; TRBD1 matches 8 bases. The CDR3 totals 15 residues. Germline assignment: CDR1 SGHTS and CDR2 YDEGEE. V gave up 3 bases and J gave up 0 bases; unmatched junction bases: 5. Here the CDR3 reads CASSSGTGISYEQYF. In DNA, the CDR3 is TGTGCCAGCAGCTCCGGGACAGGAATCTCCTACGAGCAGTACTTC.